This T cell receptor beta chain was sequenced in a study of blood T cell repertoires in COVID-19. Study overall: PBMCs, B-cell-depleted T cells, or T cells provided the cDNA or gDNA that made up the material.

TCRdb's copy holds only in-frame clones and misses some; the assay was immunoSEQ multiplex PCR. The profile covers fewer than 450,000 clones, with around 90% appearing a single time and about 1.2% taken by the ten largest. This study enrolled people aged about 18 to 95 from under 25 US geographic areas. Resolution of symptoms, clearance, or two negative PCRs was present in recovered Cohort 3 donors. Material: PBMCs or T cells enriched from blood (not recorded which). The sequence was collected from a woman between 18 and 30 years old who had recovered from COVID-19.

CDR3 sequence (DNA): TGTGCCAGTAGTTCCCCCCCGAGGGCCGGGGAGCTGTTTTTT. Protein product: CASSSPPRAGELFF. The V gene is TRBV19, the J gene TRBJ2-2; maybe TRBD2 (5 bases). The V and J ends lost 5 bases and 6 bases respectively, with 13 bases between them. The CDR3 covers 14 residues. Germline values: CDR1 LNHDA, CDR2 SQIVND (reference sequence).